This T cell receptor beta chain was captured in a study of cytomegalovirus exposure and HLA in healthy donors. Study background: The same platform as the roughly 630 first-cohort repertoires was used for the 100 to 150 validation repertoires, a later analysis reported.

General study findings and limits: Confirmation in vitro established that a few CMV-associated chains were specific for CMV antigens.

After removal of 4 bases from V and 2 bases from J, the junction contained 14 bases not matched to a gene. There are 18 residues in the CDR3. The germline CDR1 and CDR2 sequences are SGHVS and FQNEAQ. Sequencing used immunoSEQ multiplex PCR; TCRdb keeps in-frame clones, though not all of them. The profile shows roughly 200,000 clones, around 82% of them singletons. The donors were in the roughly 130-subject validation cohort, distinct from the approximately 700-subject first cohort. Remarks on this clone: Its antigen is not identified.

The chain employs TRBV7-8 and TRBJ2-5, with TRBD2 matching 9 bases. The clonotype was recovered from a young woman in good health and CMV-seropositive. Sequencing input: PBMCs. DNA of the CDR3: TGTGCCAGCAGCTCCGTTTGGGGTAGCGGGGGAGAACAAGAGACCCAGTACTTC. Amino acid sequence: CASSSVWGSGGEQETQYF.